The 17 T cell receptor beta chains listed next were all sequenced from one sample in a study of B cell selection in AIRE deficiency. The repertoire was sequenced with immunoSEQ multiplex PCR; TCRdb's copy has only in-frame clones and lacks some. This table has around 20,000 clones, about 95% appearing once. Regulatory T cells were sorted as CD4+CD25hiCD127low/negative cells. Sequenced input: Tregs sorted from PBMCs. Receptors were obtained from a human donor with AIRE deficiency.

CDR3 in amino acids: CASSHRQGVETDTQYF. CDR3 DNA sequence: TGTGCCAGCTCACACCGACAGGGGGTTGAGACAGATACGCAGTATTTT. The rearrangement links TRBV18 to TRBJ2-3; TRBD1 agrees at 9 bases. J lost 3 bases, V lost 4 bases, and 8 bases had no gene match. The CDR3 runs 16 residues. Germline V gives CDR1 KGHSH, CDR2 LQKENI.

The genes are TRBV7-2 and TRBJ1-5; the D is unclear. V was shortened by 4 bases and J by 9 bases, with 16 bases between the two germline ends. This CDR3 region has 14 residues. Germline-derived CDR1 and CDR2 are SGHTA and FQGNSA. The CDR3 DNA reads TGTGCCAGCAGCTCTCACACAGCATTACTGCCCCAGCATTTT. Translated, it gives CASSSHTALLPQHF.

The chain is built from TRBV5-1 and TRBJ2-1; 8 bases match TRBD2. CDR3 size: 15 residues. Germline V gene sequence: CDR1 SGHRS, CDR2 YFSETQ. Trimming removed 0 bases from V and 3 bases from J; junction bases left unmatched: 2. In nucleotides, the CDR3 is TGCGCCAGCAGCTTGGAAGCGGGGGACTACAATGAGCAGTTCTTC. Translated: CASSLEAGDYNEQFF.

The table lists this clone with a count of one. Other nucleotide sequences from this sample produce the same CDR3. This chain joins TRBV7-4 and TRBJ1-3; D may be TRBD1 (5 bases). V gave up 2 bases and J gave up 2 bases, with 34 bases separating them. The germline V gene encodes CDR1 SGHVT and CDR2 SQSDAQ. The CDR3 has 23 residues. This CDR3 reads CASSLRCPGSYQRVLATGNTIYF. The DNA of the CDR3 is TGTGCCAGCAGCTTAAGGTGTCCAGGGTCTTACCAAAGGGTCTTGGCTACTGGAAACACCATATATTTT.

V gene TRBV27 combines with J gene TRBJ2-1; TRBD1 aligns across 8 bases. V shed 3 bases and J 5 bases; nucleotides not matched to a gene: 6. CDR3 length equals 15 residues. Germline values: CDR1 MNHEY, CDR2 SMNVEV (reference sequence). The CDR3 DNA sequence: TGTGCCAGCAGTTTGGGACAGGTCGCGGACAATGAGCAGTTCTTC. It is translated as CASSLGQVADNEQFF.

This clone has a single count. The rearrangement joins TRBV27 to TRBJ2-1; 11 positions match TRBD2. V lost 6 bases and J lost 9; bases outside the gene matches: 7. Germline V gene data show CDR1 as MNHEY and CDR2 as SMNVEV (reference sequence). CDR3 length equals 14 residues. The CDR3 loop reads CASRIAGGPTEQFF. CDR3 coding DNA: TGTGCCAGCAGGATAGCGGGAGGGCCCACTGAGCAGTTCTTC.

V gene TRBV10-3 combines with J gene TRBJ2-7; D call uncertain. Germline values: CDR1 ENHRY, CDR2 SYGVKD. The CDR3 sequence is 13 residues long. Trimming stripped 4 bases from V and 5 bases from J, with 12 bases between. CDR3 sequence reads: CAISAATTHEQYF. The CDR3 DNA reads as TGTGCCATCAGTGCGGCAACAACCCACGAGCAGTACTTC.

CDR3: CASSFRQGGNYGYTF. The CDR3 DNA sequence: TGTGCCAGCAGCTTCCGACAGGGCGGTAACTATGGCTACACCTTC. The V gene is TRBV5-8, the J gene TRBJ1-2, with 7 bases fitting TRBD1. The CDR3 contains 15 residues. The V and J ends lost 2 bases and 1 base, in that order; junction bases with no gene match: 5. Germline-derived CDR1 and CDR2 are SGHTS and YDEGEE. Full variable domain (outside the CDR3, taken from reference TRBV5-8 and TRBJ1-2): EAGVTQSPTHLIKTRGQQATLRCSPISGHTSVYWYQQALGLGLQFLLWYDEGEERNRGNFPPRFSGRQFPNYSSELNVNALELEDSALYLCASSFRQGGNYGYTFGSGTRLTVV.

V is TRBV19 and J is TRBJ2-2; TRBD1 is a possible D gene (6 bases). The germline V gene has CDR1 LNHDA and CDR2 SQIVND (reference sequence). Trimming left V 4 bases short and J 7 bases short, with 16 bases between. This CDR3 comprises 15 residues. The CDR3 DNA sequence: TGTGCCAGTAGTAAAATAAGACAGGACAACGGGGAGCTGTTTTTT. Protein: CASSKIRQDNGELFF. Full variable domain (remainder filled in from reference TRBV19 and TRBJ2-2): DGGITQSPKYLFRKEGQNVTLSCEQNLNHDAMYWYRQDPGQGLRLIYYSQIVNDFQKGDIAEGYSVSREKKESFPLTVTSAQKNPTAFYLCASSKIRQDNGELFFGEGSRLTVL.

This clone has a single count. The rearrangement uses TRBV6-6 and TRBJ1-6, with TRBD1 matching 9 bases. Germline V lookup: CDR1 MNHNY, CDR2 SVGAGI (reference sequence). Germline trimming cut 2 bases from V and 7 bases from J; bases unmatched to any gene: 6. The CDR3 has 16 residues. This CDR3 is CASSYLSGTGNSPLHF. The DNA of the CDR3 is TGTGCCAGCAGTTACCTTTCCGGGACAGGGAATTCACCCCTCCACTTT.

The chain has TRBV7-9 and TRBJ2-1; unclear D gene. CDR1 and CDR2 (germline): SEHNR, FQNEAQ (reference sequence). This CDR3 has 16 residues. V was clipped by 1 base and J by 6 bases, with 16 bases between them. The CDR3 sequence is CASSLVGLRRRNEQFF. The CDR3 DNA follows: TGTGCCAGCAGCTTAGTCGGCCTGCGGCGGCGCAATGAGCAGTTCTTC. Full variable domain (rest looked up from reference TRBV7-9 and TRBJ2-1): DTGVSQNPRHKITKRGQNVTFRCDPISEHNRLYWYRQTLGQGPEFLTYFQNEAQLEKSRLLSDRFSAERPKGSFSTLEIQRTEQGDSAMYLCASSLVGLRRRNEQFFGPGTRLTVL.

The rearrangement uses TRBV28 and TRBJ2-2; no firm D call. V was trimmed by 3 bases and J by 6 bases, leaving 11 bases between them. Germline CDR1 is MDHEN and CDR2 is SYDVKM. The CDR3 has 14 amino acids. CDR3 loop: CASSFWTLPGELFF. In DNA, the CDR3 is TGTGCCAGCAGTTTCTGGACGTTACCCGGGGAGCTGTTTTTT.

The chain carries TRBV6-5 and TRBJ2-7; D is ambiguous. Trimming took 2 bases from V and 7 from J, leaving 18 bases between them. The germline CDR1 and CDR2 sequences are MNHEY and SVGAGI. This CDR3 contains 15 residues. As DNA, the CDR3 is TGTGCCAGCAGTTACGTCGGGTACCCTCCTTCAGAGCAGTACTTC. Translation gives CASSYVGYPPSEQYF.

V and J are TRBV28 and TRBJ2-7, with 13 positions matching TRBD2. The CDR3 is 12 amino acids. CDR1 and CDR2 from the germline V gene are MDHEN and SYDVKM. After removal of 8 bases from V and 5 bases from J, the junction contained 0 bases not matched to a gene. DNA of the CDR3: TGTGCCAGCGGACTAGCGGGAGACGAGCAGTACTTC. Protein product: CASGLAGDEQYF. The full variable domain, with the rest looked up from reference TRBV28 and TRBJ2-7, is DVKVTQSSRYLVKRTGEKVFLECVQDMDHENMFWYRQDPGLGLRLIYFSYDVKMKEKGDIPEGYSVSREKKERFSLILESASTNQTSMYLCASGLAGDEQYFGPGTRLTVT.

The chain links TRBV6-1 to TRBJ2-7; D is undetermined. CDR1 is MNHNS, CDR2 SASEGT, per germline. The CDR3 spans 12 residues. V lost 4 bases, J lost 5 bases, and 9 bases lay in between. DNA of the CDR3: TGTGCCAGCAGTGGTCGTGCCCACGAGCAGTACTTC. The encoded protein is CASSGRAHEQYF.

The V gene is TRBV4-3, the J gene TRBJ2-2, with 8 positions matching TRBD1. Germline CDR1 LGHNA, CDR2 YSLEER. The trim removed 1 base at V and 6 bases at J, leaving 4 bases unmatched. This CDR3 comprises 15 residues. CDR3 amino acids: CASSQVGQVAGELFF. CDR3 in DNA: TGCGCCAGCAGCCAAGTGGGACAGGTTGCCGGGGAGCTGTTTTTT.

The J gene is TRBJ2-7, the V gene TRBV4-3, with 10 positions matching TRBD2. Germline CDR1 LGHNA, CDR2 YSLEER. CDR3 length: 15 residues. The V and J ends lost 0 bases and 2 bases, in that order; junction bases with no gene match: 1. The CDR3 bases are TGCGCCAGCAGCCAAGATCTAGCGGGAGCCTACGAGCAGTACTTC. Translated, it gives CASSQDLAGAYEQYF.